This is a list of T cell receptor beta chains from one sample in a study of technical replicates of blood from a handful of donors. Here immunoSEQ multiplex PCR was the method, and the copy in TCRdb shows in-frame clones only, minus some. Here the sample spans over 80,000 clones, about 95% being singletons. The specimen sequenced was T cells isolated from PBMCs. All receptors come from a human donor in good health. Each CDR3 is given with its conserved first and last residue. The order of the fields is clone size, CDR3 length, D gene, V gene, J gene, CDR3 protein, CDR3 DNA. A D gene is named only where the DNA matches it firmly. Rows give clone size only sometimes, using once, few, many, or a class for an expanded clone.

abundance: -
len: 16
d_gene: -
v_gene: TRBV28
j_gene: TRBJ1-4
CDR3aa: CASSLPSVTTNEKLFF
CDR3nt: TGTGCCAGCAGCCTCCCCTCTGTTACAACTAATGAAAAACTGTTTTTT

abundance: -
len: 17
d_gene: TRBD2
v_gene: TRBV5-1
j_gene: TRBJ2-3
CDR3aa: CASSLAQTSGSLDTQYF
CDR3nt: TGCGCCAGCAGCTTGGCCCAGACTAGCGGGAGTCTGGATACGCAGTATTTT

abundance: -
len: 12
d_gene: -
v_gene: TRBV4-3
j_gene: TRBJ2-7
CDR3aa: CASSQFRGEQYF
CDR3nt: TGCGCCAGCAGCCAATTCAGGGGCGAGCAGTACTTC

abundance: -
len: 13
d_gene: -
v_gene: TRBV4-3
j_gene: TRBJ1-3
CDR3aa: CASSQDRGNTIYF
CDR3nt: TGCGCCAGCAGCCAAGATCGTGGAAACACCATATATTTT

abundance: -
len: 13
d_gene: TRBD1
v_gene: TRBV27
j_gene: TRBJ1-1
CDR3aa: CASSVDRDSEAFF
CDR3nt: TGTGCCAGCAGCGTAGACCGGGACAGTGAAGCTTTCTTT

abundance: -
len: 14
d_gene: TRBD1
v_gene: TRBV7-3
j_gene: TRBJ2-2
CDR3aa: CATGQGANTGELFF
CDR3nt: TGTGCCACAGGACAGGGGGCAAACACCGGGGAGCTGTTTTTT

abundance: once
len: 15
d_gene: TRBD1
v_gene: TRBV19
j_gene: TRBJ1-1
CDR3aa: CASSPQGVRDTEAFF
CDR3nt: TGTGCCAGTAGTCCCCAGGGGGTTCGGGACACTGAAGCTTTCTTT

abundance: -
len: 15
d_gene: TRBD2
v_gene: TRBV6-5
j_gene: TRBJ2-3
CDR3aa: CASSSLAGGTDTQYF
CDR3nt: TGTGCCAGCAGTTCCCTAGCGGGAGGCACAGATACGCAGTATTTT

abundance: few
len: 13
d_gene: -
v_gene: TRBV2
j_gene: TRBJ1-1
CDR3aa: CASGGSLNTEAFF
CDR3nt: TGTGCCAGCGGGGGCAGCCTGAACACTGAAGCTTTCTTT

abundance: -
len: 13
d_gene: -
v_gene: TRBV25-1
j_gene: TRBJ1-4
CDR3aa: CASSEGGHEKLFF
CDR3nt: TGTGCCAGCAGTGAGGGGGGGCATGAAAAACTGTTTTTT

abundance: -
len: 14
d_gene: -
v_gene: TRBV9
j_gene: TRBJ2-7
CDR3aa: CASSPRGGNYEQYF
CDR3nt: TGTGCCAGCAGCCCCAGAGGGGGAAACTACGAGCAGTACTTC

abundance: -
len: 13
d_gene: -
v_gene: TRBV9
j_gene: TRBJ2-7
CDR3aa: CASSVGHRDEQYF
CDR3nt: TGTGCCAGCAGCGTAGGTCACAGGGACGAGCAGTACTTC

abundance: -
len: 11
d_gene: -
v_gene: TRBV14
j_gene: TRBJ2-7
CDR3aa: CASSQGGEQYF
CDR3nt: TGTGCCAGCAGCCAGGGAGGCGAGCAGTACTTC

abundance: few
len: 15
d_gene: -
v_gene: TRBV5-1
j_gene: TRBJ1-5
CDR3aa: CASSSYPGGNQPQHF
CDR3nt: TGCGCCAGCAGCTCATACCCAGGGGGCAATCAGCCCCAGCATTTT

abundance: -
len: 16
d_gene: -
v_gene: TRBV28
j_gene: TRBJ1-5
CDR3aa: CASSPLERGLAQPQHF
CDR3nt: TGTGCCAGCAGTCCCTTAGAACGTGGGCTGGCTCAGCCCCAGCATTTT

abundance: -
len: 13
d_gene: -
v_gene: TRBV19
j_gene: TRBJ1-5
CDR3aa: CASSIRGSQPQHF
CDR3nt: TGTGCCAGTAGTATAAGGGGATCTCAGCCCCAGCATTTT

abundance: -
len: 14
d_gene: -
v_gene: TRBV2
j_gene: TRBJ1-1
CDR3aa: CASSRREMDTEAFF
CDR3nt: TGTGCCAGCAGTCGGAGGGAAATGGACACTGAAGCTTTCTTT